These T cell receptor beta chains were read from a single sample in a study of blood T cells in healthy people across ages. TCRdb used MiXCR to reprocess the 5' RACE reads, holding one entry per CDR3 protein. The sample contains some 930,000 distinct CDR3 sequences, around 29% of which appear only once. These records were also assigned to another study, of T cells of mothers and their children.

What was sequenced was blood. These receptors all come from a woman aged 40-49 years in good health. Both conserved end residues are part of each CDR3. The order of the fields is V gene, clone size, J gene, D gene, CDR3 protein, CDR3 DNA. D genes are given only for firm matches. Not every row has a clone size; where given, it reads once, few, many or a size class.

TRBV20-1	-	TRBJ1-6	-	CSASGLLSSYNSPLHF	TGCAGTGCTAGTGGGCTCCTGAGCTCCTATAATTCACCCCTCCACTTT
TRBV28	few	TRBJ1-4	TRBD1	CASSGGTGAPGGLFF	TGTGCCAGCAGTGGGGGGACAGGAGCACCCGGCGGACTGTTTTTT
TRBV9	-	TRBJ2-5	-	CASSVGSDQETQYF	TGTGCCAGCAGCGTCGGTAGCGACCAAGAGACCCAGTACTTC
TRBV2	few	TRBJ1-6	-	CATLRGDSPLHF	TGTGCCACACTTAGGGGGGATTCACCCCTCCACTTT
TRBV20-1	many	TRBJ2-5	TRBD2	CSAPPGTSGGAWYETQYF	TGCAGTGCTCCGCCCGGGACTAGCGGGGGTGCATGGTACGAGACCCAGTACTTC
TRBV3-1	-	TRBJ1-4	-	CASSPPGAFEKLFF	TGTGCCAGCAGCCCCCCAGGGGCGTTTGAAAAACTGTTTTTT
TRBV7-6	-	TRBJ2-2	-	CASSLAGYTGELFF	TGTGCCAGCAGCTTAGCAGGGTACACCGGGGAGCTGTTTTTT
TRBV10-3	-	TRBJ2-1	-	CAICGGTSHNEQFF	TGTGCCATCTGTGGCGGGACTTCCCACAATGAGCAGTTCTTC
TRBV27	-	TRBJ2-7	TRBD2	CASSLKGGGGYEQYF	TGTGCCAGCAGTTTAAAGGGCGGGGGGGGTTACGAGCAGTACTTC
TRBV27	few	TRBJ2-7	-	CASSLSAGALSYEQYF	TGTGCCAGCAGTTTATCCGCCGGGGCCCTCTCCTACGAGCAGTACTTC
TRBV7-9	-	TRBJ2-7	-	CASSPPGLSYEQYF	TGTGCCAGCAGCCCTCCCGGACTGTCCTACGAGCAGTACTTC
TRBV29-1	-	TRBJ2-7	-	CSVEDNRRFGEQYF	TGCAGCGTAGAAGACAACAGGAGATTCGGCGAGCAGTACTTC
TRBV20-1	-	TRBJ1-1	-	CSARGRTLRQNTEAFF	TGCAGTGCTAGAGGACGGACTTTGAGACAGAACACTGAAGCTTTCTTT
TRBV6-6	-	TRBJ2-3	TRBD1	CTSDLSRGRTDTQYF	TGTACCAGCGATTTGAGCAGGGGGCGCACAGATACGCAGTATTTT
TRBV3-1	few	TRBJ1-2	-	CASSHGLRDGYTF	TGTGCCAGCAGCCACGGCCTAAGGGATGGCTACACCTTC
TRBV18	-	TRBJ1-5	TRBD1	CASSGQGASNQPQHF	TGTGCCAGCTCGGGACAGGGGGCGAGCAATCAGCCCCAGCATTTT
TRBV20-1	-	TRBJ1-6	-	CSARLGTSGNSPLHF	TGCAGTGCTAGACTGGGGACTAGTGGAAATTCACCCCTCCACTTT
TRBV6-2/TRBV6-3	few	TRBJ1-1	-	CASSYWAATEAFF	TGTGCCAGCAGTTACTGGGCGGCCACTGAAGCTTTCTTT
TRBV27	many	TRBJ2-7	TRBD1	CASIPKWDSYEQYF	TGTGCCAGCATCCCCAAATGGGACAGCTACGAGCAGTACTTC
TRBV6-6	many	TRBJ2-1	-	CASSVMEDEQFF	TGTGCCAGCAGCGTTATGGAGGATGAGCAGTTCTTC
TRBV11-2	-	TRBJ2-1	TRBD2	CASSGGGGDRYEQFF	TGTGCCAGCAGCGGAGGCGGGGGGGATCGATATGAGCAGTTCTTC
TRBV4-3	few	TRBJ1-6	-	CASSQDIDPGSGNSPLHF	TGCGCCAGCAGCCAAGATATAGATCCCGGATCGGGTAATTCACCCCTCCACTTT
TRBV7-6	many	TRBJ1-2	-	CAMRLPRQDTNYGYTF	TGTGCCATGCGGTTGCCCAGACAGGATACTAACTATGGCTACACCTTC
TRBV20-1	few	TRBJ1-2	TRBD1	CSASGTGAYGYTF	TGCAGTGCTAGCGGGACAGGGGCCTATGGCTACACCTTC